A selection of T cell receptor beta chains follows, all from one sample in a study of blood T cell repertoires in COVID-19. The method was immunoSEQ multiplex PCR; TCRdb's version includes in-frame clones alone and lacks a portion of them. The table lists 65,000 or so clones, around 84% of them singletons. Sequenced sample: peripheral blood. All receptors come from a man aged 45-65 years with active COVID-19. Both conserved end residues are part of each CDR3. D genes are given only for firm matches. Not every row has a clone size; where given, it reads once, few, many or a size class.

V gene	D gene	J gene	clone size	CDR3 DNA	CDR3 protein
TRBV14	NA	TRBJ2-1	NA	TGTGCCAGCAGTCCCCCGGTAATCTCCTACAATGAGCAGTTCTTC	CASSPPVISYNEQFF
TRBV6-4	NA	TRBJ2-3	NA	TGTGCCAGCAGTACCGGAAGGGAGGGCACAGATACGCAGTATTTT	CASSTGREGTDTQYF
TRBV18	TRBD2	TRBJ2-2	NA	TGTGCCAGCTCACACGGGACTAGCGTGGACACCGGGGAGCTGTTTTTT	CASSHGTSVDTGELFF
TRBV30	NA	TRBJ1-1	once	TGTGCCTGGAAGCGAAACACTGAAGCTTTCTTT	CAWKRNTEAFF
TRBV28	NA	TRBJ1-5	NA	TGTGCCAGCAAGAGGAGCAATCAGCCCCAGCATTTT	CASKRSNQPQHF
TRBV29-1	TRBD1	TRBJ2-3	NA	TGCAGCCTCTCGGAACAGGGGGACGGCACAGATACGCAGTATTTT	CSLSEQGDGTDTQYF
TRBV5-4	NA	TRBJ1-2	medium-sized	TGTGCCAGCAGCTTGGAATCCGGGGGTCAGGGCTACACCTTC	CASSLESGGQGYTF
TRBV7-3	TRBD2	TRBJ2-2	once	TGTGCCAGCAGCCGGGCGGGGGACACCGGGGAGCTGTTTTTT	CASSRAGDTGELFF
TRBV29-1	TRBD2	TRBJ2-1	NA	TGCAGCGTTGAATATTACGCGGGGGGCGCCTACAATGAGCAGTTCTTC	CSVEYYAGGAYNEQFF
TRBV7-8	TRBD2	TRBJ2-3	NA	TGTGCCAGCAGCACGGGACTAGCGGGGAGGACGCAGTATTTT	CASSTGLAGRTQYF
TRBV25-1	NA	TRBJ1-1	NA	TGTGCCAGCAGTGAATCCTGGCCAGGAACCACTGAAGCTTTCTTT	CASSESWPGTTEAFF
TRBV19	NA	TRBJ1-4	NA	TGTGCCAGTAGTATGAAGGGGGAAAAACTGTTTTTT	CASSMKGEKLFF
TRBV10-3	NA	TRBJ2-7	few	TGTGCCATCAGTGAAGGTGAGGACGAGCAGTACTTC	CAISEGEDEQYF
TRBV19	TRBD2	TRBJ2-1	NA	TGTGCCAGTAGTGAGGGGCTAGCGGGAGAAAATGAGCAGTTCTTC	CASSEGLAGENEQFF
TRBV27	TRBD1	TRBJ2-1	NA	TGTGCCAGAGGAAACTGGGACAGCGGCCCGAGTCTCCCCAACAATGAGCAGTTCTTC	CARGNWDSGPSLPNNEQFF
TRBV5-1	NA	TRBJ2-3	NA	TGCGCCAGCAGCGAGGAGGGCACAGATACGCAGTATTTT	CASSEEGTDTQYF
TRBV7-9	NA	TRBJ2-5	NA	TGTGCCAGTGGTGCGGCTATTCAAGAGACCCAGTACTTC	CASGAAIQETQYF
TRBV2	TRBD1	TRBJ1-1	NA	TGTGCCAGCAGGGCAGACAGGGTTGGGGACACTGAAGCTTTCTTT	CASRADRVGDTEAFF
TRBV28	NA	TRBJ1-3	NA	TGTGCCAGCAGACAGGGAATGGGAAACACCATATATTTT	CASRQGMGNTIYF
TRBV3-1/TRBV3-2	NA	TRBJ2-7	NA	TGTGCCAGCAGCCAAGATGACAGCTCCTACGAGCAGTACTTC	CASSQDDSSYEQYF
TRBV7-2	NA	TRBJ2-2	NA	TGTGCCAGCACCACTCCTGACACCGGGGAGCTGTTTTTT	CASTTPDTGELFF
TRBV5-1	NA	TRBJ1-3	NA	TGCGCCAGCAGCTTTACAGGTCCTGGAAACACCATATATTTT	CASSFTGPGNTIYF
TRBV24-1	NA	TRBJ2-1	NA	TGTGCCACAGCTAGCTCCTACAATGAGCAGTTCTTC	CATASSYNEQFF
TRBV6-5	NA	TRBJ1-5	NA	TGTGCCAGCGCCAGATCTCCGAATCAGCCCCAGCATTTT	CASARSPNQPQHF
TRBV2	TRBD2	TRBJ2-1	few	TGTGCCAGTCTCGCCGGGACTAGCTTTTCCGCTATGAATAATGAGCAGTTCTTC	CASLAGTSFSAMNNEQFF
TRBV11-2	TRBD2	TRBJ2-7	NA	TGTGCCAGCAGCTTAGCCCAGCTAGCGGCCTACGAGCAGTACTTC	CASSLAQLAAYEQYF
TRBV19	NA	TRBJ2-7	NA	TGTGCCAGTAGTAAAAGGTACCAGGGTTCCTACGAGCAGTACTTC	CASSKRYQGSYEQYF
TRBV9	NA	TRBJ1-4	once	TGTGCCAGCAGCGCCTCTGAGGAACATAATGAAAAACTGTTTTTT	CASSASEEHNEKLFF
TRBV3-1/TRBV3-2	TRBD2	TRBJ2-1	NA	TGTGCCAGCAGCCAAGATGTAATAGCGGGGCACAATGAGCAGTTCTTC	CASSQDVIAGHNEQFF
TRBV7-8	TRBD2	TRBJ2-5	NA	TGTGCCAGCAGGCAGACTAGCGGGGGGGCGGTGACCCAGTACTTC	CASRQTSGGAVTQYF
TRBV2	NA	TRBJ2-7	NA	TGTGCCAGCAGTGAAAGGGCAAAACGGGGGGAGCAGTACTTC	CASSERAKRGEQYF
TRBV6-6	TRBD2	TRBJ2-7	NA	TGTGCCAGCAGTTACCCACCCAGCGGGGTCCCTCACGAGCAGTACTTC	CASSYPPSGVPHEQYF
TRBV5-6	NA	TRBJ1-2	NA	TGTGCCAGCAGCTTGGTCGGTCTAGGCTACACCTTC	CASSLVGLGYTF
TRBV7-2	NA	TRBJ1-6	NA	TGTGCCAGCAGCTTAGCCCAGGGGAGCGGGGGTTCACCCCTCCACTTT	CASSLAQGSGGSPLHF
TRBV18	TRBD2	TRBJ2-4	NA	TGTGCCAGCTCACCCCCTAGCGGGGTAGCCAAAAACATTCAGTACTTC	CASSPPSGVAKNIQYF
TRBV5-1	NA	TRBJ2-1	NA	TGCGCCAGCAGCTTGGCGGGGAGCAGCTCCTACAATGAGCAGTTCTTC	CASSLAGSSSYNEQFF
TRBV29-1	NA	TRBJ2-5	NA	TGCAGCGCTAGAGAGGAGACCCAGTACTTC	CSAREETQYF
TRBV11-2	TRBD2	TRBJ2-2	few	TGTGCCAGCAGCCCACTAGCGGGAGGGCCTGACACCGGGGAGCTGTTTTTT	CASSPLAGGPDTGELFF
TRBV2	NA	TRBJ2-2	NA	TGTGCCACCGGGGAGAAGGGTCGGAACACCGGGGAGCTGTTTTTT	CATGEKGRNTGELFF
TRBV29-1	TRBD2	TRBJ2-5	NA	TGCAGTCAGGGACTAGCGGGATCAGAGACCCAGTACTTC	CSQGLAGSETQYF
TRBV25-1	NA	TRBJ2-5	NA	TGTGCCAGCAGTACTAAACGTACTCAAGAGACCCAGTACTTC	CASSTKRTQETQYF
TRBV4-1	TRBD1	TRBJ1-1	NA	TGCGCCAGCAGCCAGGACAGGGGGCGCAGGACTGAAGCTTTCTTT	CASSQDRGRRTEAFF
TRBV4-3	NA	TRBJ2-7	once	TGCGCCAGCAGCCAAGGCGGGAACAACGAGCAGTACTTC	CASSQGGNNEQYF
TRBV9	TRBD2	TRBJ2-5	NA	TGTGCCAGCAGCGTAGCTTACGGCGGGGGGCTCCAAGAGACCCAGTACTTC	CASSVAYGGGLQETQYF
TRBV5-1	NA	TRBJ2-5	medium-sized	TGCGCCAGCAGCTTGACCGCGACAGCCCATCTCACGAATGGGGCCCAGTACTTC	CASSLTATAHLTNGAQYF
TRBV21-1	NA	TRBJ1-5	NA	TGTGCCAGCAGCAAAACAATCAGGGTTAGCAATCAGCCCCAGCATTTT	CASSKTIRVSNQPQHF
TRBV7-2	TRBD2	TRBJ2-3	few	TGTGCCAGCAGCAAACTAGCGGTCAGCACAGATACGCAGTATTTT	CASSKLAVSTDTQYF